This entry lists 13 T cell receptor beta chains sequenced from one sample in a study of T cells in localized non-small cell lung cancer. The repertoire was sequenced with immunoSEQ multiplex PCR; TCRdb's copy has only in-frame clones and lacks some. This repertoire shows about 2,500 clones, 21% found once; its top ten account for roughly 11%. Source: normal lung tissue next to the tumor, taken before any cancer treatment. The receptor source for this set is a woman between 35 and 75 years old with stage I lung adenocarcinoma.

This clone was observed a few times. The chain employs TRBV11-3 and TRBJ2-1, with 9 bases aligning to TRBD2. From germline, CDR1 is SGHNT and CDR2 YENEEA. This CDR3 is 16 amino acids long. J lost 6 bases, V lost 5 bases, and 11 bases had no gene match. CDR3 residues: CASSQGGGGALNEQFF. The CDR3 DNA follows: TGTGCCAGCAGCCAAGGTGGCGGGGGGGCCCTCAATGAGCAGTTCTTC.

By share, this clone ranks as medium-sized. This rearrangement joins TRBV9 to TRBJ2-5; possibly TRBD1 for D (5 bases). Trimming shortened V by 0 bases and J by 4 bases, and 10 bases separated the two germline ends. The CDR3 has 14 residues. Germline loops: CDR1 SGDLS, CDR2 YYNGEE. The CDR3 DNA reads as TGTGCCAGCAGCGTAGCTCCCAGGGTAGAGACCCAGTACTTC. It specifies CASSVAPRVETQYF.

This sequence joins TRBV6-8 and TRBJ1-2; D is unclear. This CDR3 is 12 amino acids long. CDR1 is MNHGY and CDR2 is SAAAGT in the germline V gene. Trimming removed 6 bases from V and 7 bases from J, with 12 bases in between. CDR3 coding DNA: TGTGCCAGCAGCCACGGATTTCGTGGCTACACCTTC. It encodes CASSHGFRGYTF.

This clone is labeled as medium-sized. V is TRBV9 and J is TRBJ2-1; D may be TRBD1 (5 bases). The germline CDR1 and CDR2 sequences are SGDLS and YYNGEE. The ends were cut back, 3 bases at V and 5 bases at J, with 15 bases in the middle. CDR3 length: 15 amino acids. CDR3 region: CASSGGSLGDNEQFF. CDR3 sequence (DNA): TGTGCCAGCAGCGGGGGATCGTTAGGGGACAATGAGCAGTTCTTC.

The chain carries TRBV6-7 and TRBJ1-2; perhaps TRBD1 as D (6 bases). TRBV6-7 is filed as an ORF, its function uncertain. The V end was cut by 5 bases, the J end by 14 bases, with 15 bases between. CDR3 length equals 11 residues. This CDR3 is CASSQGHSPTF. The CDR3 DNA reads TGTGCCAGCAGTCAGGGACATTCCCCAACCTTC.

The rearrangement links TRBV6-8 to TRBJ2-5; a weak D match, TRBD1 (5 bases). There are 15 residues in the CDR3. Trimming removed 5 bases at V and 2 bases at J, with 15 bases between. Per the germline V gene, CDR1 is MNHGY and CDR2 is SAAAGT. CDR3 sequence (DNA): TGTGCCAGCAGTGCCCAAAAGGCAGGGCAAGAGACCCAGTACTTC. Residues: CASSAQKAGQETQYF.

This clone was observed a handful of times. The chain is built from TRBV12-5 and TRBJ1-2; D may be TRBD1 (5 bases). CDR3 length: 14 amino acids. Germline CDR1 reads LGHNT; CDR2 reads FRNRAP. CDR3: CASGLGPGLYGYTF. As DNA, the CDR3 is TGTGCCAGCGGTTTAGGTCCGGGGCTATATGGCTACACCTTC.

This clone has just a few counts. This CDR3 reads CASSPQRGSHTGELFF. CDR3 nucleotides: TGTGCCAGCAGCCCGCAAAGGGGGTCCCACACCGGGGAGCTGTTTTTT. The chain is built from TRBV9 and TRBJ2-2, with D possibly TRBD1 on 6 matching bases. Trimming stripped 4 bases from V and 3 bases from J, with 16 bases between. Germline V gene sequence: CDR1 SGDLS, CDR2 YYNGEE. This CDR3 has 16 amino acids.

The CDR3 nucleotides are TGCGCCAGCAGCCAAGATGCAGGGAACACTGAAGCTTTCTTT. It codes for CASSQDAGNTEAFF. The chain links TRBV1 to TRBJ1-1; the D call of TRBD1 is as the table states it, not checked on the DNA. TRBV1 is a listed pseudogene. The CDR3 consists of 14 residues.

J is TRBJ1-3 and V is TRBV25-1; no definite D call. CDR1 and CDR2 (germline): MGHDK, SYGVNS. V was cut by 2 bases and J by 0 bases, with 5 bases left in between. The CDR3 is 14 amino acids. In DNA form, the CDR3 reads TGTGCCAGCAGTGAAGAACGCTCTGGAAACACCATATATTTT. Translated: CASSEERSGNTIYF.

The V and J genes are TRBV6-8 and TRBJ1-5, with 9 bases that match TRBD1. The junction had 11 bases not matched to a gene; V was cut back by 7 bases and J by 1 base. The CDR3 extends over 17 amino acids. The germline CDR1 and CDR2 sequences are MNHGY and SAAAGT. The CDR3 coding sequence is TGTGCCAGCAACACTGCCGGGACAGGGAAGAGCAATCAGCCCCAGCATTTT. It specifies CASNTAGTGKSNQPQHF.

This clone qualifies as large. The chain has TRBV4-1 and TRBJ1-2; possibly TRBD1 for D (6 bases). Looked up from germline, CDR1 is MGHRA and CDR2 is YSYEKL. With 2 bases removed from V and 0 bases from J, the gap between germline ends came to 10 bases. This CDR3 contains 15 residues. The CDR3 here is CASSQRTATNYGYTF. The CDR3 nucleotides read TGCGCCAGCAGCCAACGGACAGCTACTAACTATGGCTACACCTTC.

This clone was seen only a few times. V is TRBV28 and J is TRBJ1-1, with unresolved D. Germline CDR1 and CDR2: MDHEN and SYDVKM. V shed 2 bases and J shed 5 bases, with 15 bases lying between them. The CDR3 is 15 amino acids. The chain's CDR3 is CASSLVRVGLTEAFF. DNA for the CDR3: TGTGCCAGCAGTTTAGTGAGGGTAGGTTTGACTGAAGCTTTCTTT.